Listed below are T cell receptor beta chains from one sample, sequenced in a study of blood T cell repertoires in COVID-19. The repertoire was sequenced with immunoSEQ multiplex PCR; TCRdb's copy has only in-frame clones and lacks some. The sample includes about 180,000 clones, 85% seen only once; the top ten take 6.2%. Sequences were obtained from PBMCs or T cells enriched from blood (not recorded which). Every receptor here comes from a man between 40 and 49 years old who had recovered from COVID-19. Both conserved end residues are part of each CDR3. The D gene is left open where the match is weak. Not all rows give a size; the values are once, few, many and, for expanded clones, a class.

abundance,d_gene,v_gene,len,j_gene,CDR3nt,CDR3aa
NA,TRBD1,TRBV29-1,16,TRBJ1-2,TGCAGCGTTGAATACCCGCCGGGACAGGGGAACTATGGCTACACCTTC,CSVEYPPGQGNYGYTF
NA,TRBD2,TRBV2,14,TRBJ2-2,TGTGCCAGCGCGAAGCGGGAGAACACCGGGGAGCTGTTTTTT,CASAKRENTGELFF
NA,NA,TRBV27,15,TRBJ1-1,TGTGCCAGCAGTTTATCTTGGCAGGTGAACACTGAAGCTTTCTTT,CASSLSWQVNTEAFF
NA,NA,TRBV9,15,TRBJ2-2,TGTGCCAGCAGCGTAGGGACAGTTAACACCGGGGAGCTGTTTTTT,CASSVGTVNTGELFF
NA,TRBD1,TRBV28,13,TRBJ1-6,TGTGCCACCTCGGGGGACAGGGGGTCACCCCTCCACTTT,CATSGDRGSPLHF
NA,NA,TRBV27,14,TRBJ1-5,TGTGCCAGCAGGCCGGACAGCCGACAGTGGCCCCAGCATTTT,CASRPDSRQWPQHF
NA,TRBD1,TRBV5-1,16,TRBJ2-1,TGCGCCAGCAGCTCCGGGATACTACAGGGGAGCAATGAGCAGTTCTTC,CASSSGILQGSNEQFF
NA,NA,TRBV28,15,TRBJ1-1,TGTGCCAGCAGCCCCGAAGGGGCGGGGTGGACTGAAGCTTTCTTT,CASSPEGAGWTEAFF
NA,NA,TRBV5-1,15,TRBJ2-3,TGCGCCAGCAGCTTGATGGGCAGAGACACAGATACGCAGTATTTT,CASSLMGRDTDTQYF
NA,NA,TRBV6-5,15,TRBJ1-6,TGTGCCAGCAGTTACAAGGGGCAGGACGAGTCACCCCTCCACTTT,CASSYKGQDESPLHF
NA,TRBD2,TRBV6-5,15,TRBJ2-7,TGTGCCAGCAGGGGGACTAGCGGGGGAGACTACGAGCAGTACTTC,CASRGTSGGDYEQYF
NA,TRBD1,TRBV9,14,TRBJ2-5,TGTGCCAGCAGCGTGCAGGGGGCGGGAGAGACCCAGTACTTC,CASSVQGAGETQYF
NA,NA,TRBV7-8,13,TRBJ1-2,TGTGCCAGCAGCCCGGACAGCAACTATGGCTACACCTTC,CASSPDSNYGYTF
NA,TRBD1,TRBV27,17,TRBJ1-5,TGTGCCAGCAGTTCTCTCCGGACAGGGTTTAGCAATCAGCCCCAGCATTTT,CASSSLRTGFSNQPQHF
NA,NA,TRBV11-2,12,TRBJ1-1,TGTGCCAGCAGCTTATTTAGCAGTGAAGCTTTCTTT,CASSLFSSEAFF
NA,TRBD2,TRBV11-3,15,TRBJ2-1,TGTGCCAGCAGCCCGAGCGGGGGTAAATCGAATGAGCAGTTCTTC,CASSPSGGKSNEQFF
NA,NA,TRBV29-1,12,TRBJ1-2,TGCAGCGCCCGAGCAGGGATTTCGGGCTACACCTTC,CSARAGISGYTF
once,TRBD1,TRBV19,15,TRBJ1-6,TGTGCCAGTAGTATGGACAGGCGGACTAATTCACCCCTCCACTTT,CASSMDRRTNSPLHF
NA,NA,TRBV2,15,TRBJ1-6,TGTGCCAGCACTTTAGAACGGGGATATAATTCACCCCTCCACTTT,CASTLERGYNSPLHF
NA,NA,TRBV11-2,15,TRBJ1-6,TGTGCCAGCAGCTTCTTGTCGGGGGAGTTTTCACCCCTCCACTTT,CASSFLSGEFSPLHF
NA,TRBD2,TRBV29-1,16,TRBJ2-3,TGCAGCGTGGAAAACCGACTAGCGTATAGCACAGATACGCAGTATTTT,CSVENRLAYSTDTQYF
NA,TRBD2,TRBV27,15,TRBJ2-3,TGTGCCAGCAGAAGACTAGCGGAGGGGCTGGATACGCAGTATTTT,CASRRLAEGLDTQYF
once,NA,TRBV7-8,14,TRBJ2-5,TGTGCCAGCAGCTTATCGGTTACCCAAGAGACCCAGTACTTC,CASSLSVTQETQYF
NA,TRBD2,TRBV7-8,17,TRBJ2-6,TGTGCCAGCAGCCCTCTAGCGGGAACCTCTGGGGCCAACGTCCTGACTTTC,CASSPLAGTSGANVLTF
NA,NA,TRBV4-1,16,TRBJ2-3,TGCGCCAGCAGACCTGTCGGTGGGCTGGGCACAGATACGCAGTATTTT,CASRPVGGLGTDTQYF
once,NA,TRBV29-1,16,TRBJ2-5,TGCAGCGTTGAAGTCCCCCACAGGCGCATCGGGGAGACCCAGTACTTC,CSVEVPHRRIGETQYF
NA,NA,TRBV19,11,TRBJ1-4,TGTGCCAGTAGTAACAGTGAAAAACTGTTTTTT,CASSNSEKLFF
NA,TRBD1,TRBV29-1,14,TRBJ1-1,TGCAGCGTTGGCCTGACAGGGGGCATCACTGAAGCTTTCTTT,CSVGLTGGITEAFF
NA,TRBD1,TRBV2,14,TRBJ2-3,TGTGCCAGCAGTGAAGGTGCCAGGGGGGATACGCAGTATTTT,CASSEGARGDTQYF
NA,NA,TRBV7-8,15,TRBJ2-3,TGTGCCAGCAGCTTAGGGCGGGTTAGCACAGATACGCAGTATTTT,CASSLGRVSTDTQYF
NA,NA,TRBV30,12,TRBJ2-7,TGTGCCTCCCAGTGGAGCTCCTACGAGCAGTACTTC,CASQWSSYEQYF
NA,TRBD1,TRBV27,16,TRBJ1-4,TGTGCCAGCAGTTGGACAGGGGGCACAACTAATGAAAAACTGTTTTTT,CASSWTGGTTNEKLFF
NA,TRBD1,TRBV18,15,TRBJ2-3,TGTGCCAGCTCACCGACAGGGGGAAGCACAGATACGCAGTATTTT,CASSPTGGSTDTQYF
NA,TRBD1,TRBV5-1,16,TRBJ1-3,TGCGCCAGCAGCTTGGGAGGGACAGGGACTGGAAACACCATATATTTT,CASSLGGTGTGNTIYF
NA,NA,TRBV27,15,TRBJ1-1,TGTGCCAGCTCCACTTCGACAAGCCTGAACACTGAAGCTTTCTTT,CASSTSTSLNTEAFF
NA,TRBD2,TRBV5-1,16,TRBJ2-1,TGCGCCAGCAGCTCCCCGGTAGCGGGAGTTAGGAATGAGCAGTTCTTC,CASSSPVAGVRNEQFF
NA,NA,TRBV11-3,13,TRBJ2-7,TGTGCCAGCAGCTTGCGGGAATCCTACGAGCAGTACTTC,CASSLRESYEQYF
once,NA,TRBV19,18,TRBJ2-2,TGTGCCAGTAGTATCGGGGTGGTGGTTTGGTCGAACACCGGGGAGCTGTTTTTT,CASSIGVVVWSNTGELFF
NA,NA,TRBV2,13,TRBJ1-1,TGTGCCAGCAACGCGGAAGGGGCGACTGAAGCTTTCTTT,CASNAEGATEAFF
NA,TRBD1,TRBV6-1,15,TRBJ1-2,TGTGCCAGCAGTGAATGGGACAGGGGTAACTATGGCTACACCTTC,CASSEWDRGNYGYTF
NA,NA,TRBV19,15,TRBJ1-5,TGTGCCAGTAGGCGGGACCGGACGGGCAATCAGCCCCAGCATTTT,CASRRDRTGNQPQHF
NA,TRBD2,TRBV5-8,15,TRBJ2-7,TGTGCCAGCAGCCTCCTAATGGGAGGGGAGTACGAGCAGTACTTC,CASSLLMGGEYEQYF
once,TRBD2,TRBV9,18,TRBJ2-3,TGTGCCAGCAGCATCGGGACTAGCGGGAGGGGTAGCACAGATACGCAGTATTTT,CASSIGTSGRGSTDTQYF
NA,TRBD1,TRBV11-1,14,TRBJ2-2,TGTGCCAGCAGACATTACAGGGGAACGGGGGAGCTGTTTTTT,CASRHYRGTGELFF
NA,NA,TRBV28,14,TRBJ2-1,TGTGCCAGCAGTTCGCGGACTGATGACAATGAGCAGTTCTTC,CASSSRTDDNEQFF
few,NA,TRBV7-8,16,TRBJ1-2,TGTGCCAGCAGCTTAGGTGGAGTGGGTGAAGGCTATGGCTACACCTTC,CASSLGGVGEGYGYTF
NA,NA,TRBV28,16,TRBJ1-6,TGTGCCAGCAGGCCTCAGGGGAGCTCCTATAATTCACCCCTCCACTTT,CASRPQGSSYNSPLHF
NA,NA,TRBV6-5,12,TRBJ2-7,TGTGCCAGCAGTAGGGGGTCATACGAGCAGTACTTC,CASSRGSYEQYF
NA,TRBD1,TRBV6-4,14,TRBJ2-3,TGTGCCAGCAGTGACGGACAGGACACAGATACGCAGTATTTT,CASSDGQDTDTQYF
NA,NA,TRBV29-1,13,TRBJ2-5,TGCAGCGTTGGAGGACAGAGTGGGGAGACCCAGTACTTC,CSVGGQSGETQYF
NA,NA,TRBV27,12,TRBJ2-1,TGTGCCAGCAGTTTTGGTGGGGCCGAGCAGTTCTTC,CASSFGGAEQFF
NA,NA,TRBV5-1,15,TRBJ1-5,TGCGCCAGCAGCTTGGACAGCTATAGCAATCAGCCCCAGCATTTT,CASSLDSYSNQPQHF
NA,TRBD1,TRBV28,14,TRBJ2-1,TGTGCCAGCAGTAGGAACAGGGGGATCAATGAGCAGTTCTTC,CASSRNRGINEQFF
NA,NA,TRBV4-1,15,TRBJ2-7,TGCGCCAGCAGCCAATCGGAGGGGGCTTCCTACGAGCAGTACTTC,CASSQSEGASYEQYF
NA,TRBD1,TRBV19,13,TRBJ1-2,TGTGCCAGTAGTGTGGACAGGGCGTATGGCTACACCTTC,CASSVDRAYGYTF
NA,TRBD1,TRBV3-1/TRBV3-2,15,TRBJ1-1,TGTGCCAGCAGCCATACGGGACAGGGAGACACTGAAGCTTTCTTT,CASSHTGQGDTEAFF
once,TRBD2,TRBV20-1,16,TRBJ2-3,TGCAGTGCTAGTGGGCGGGAGGGCCGTGGCACAGATACGCAGTATTTT,CSASGREGRGTDTQYF
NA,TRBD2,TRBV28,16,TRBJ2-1,TGTGCCAGCACCACCCCGGCTAGCGGGAGGGGCGATGAGCAGTTCTTC,CASTTPASGRGDEQFF
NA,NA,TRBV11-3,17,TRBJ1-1,TGTGCCAGCTCCTCCCCGGGGGGTAAAGGGGCGAACACTGAAGCTTTCTTT,CASSSPGGKGANTEAFF
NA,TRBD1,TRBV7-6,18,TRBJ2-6,TGTGCCAGCAGCTTAAAGTCCCAGGGGGTAGATAGGGCCAACGTCCTGACTTTC,CASSLKSQGVDRANVLTF